This T cell receptor beta chain was retrieved from a study of OX40 agonist ivuxolimab in advanced cancers. Across the whole study: Patients receiving dose escalation had hepatocellular carcinoma, melanoma, renal cell or head and neck cancer.

Sequencing was performed with immunoSEQ multiplex PCR; in TCRdb, only in-frame clones are kept and a portion is missing. The sample shows some 52,000 clones, roughly nine tenths of them seen only once. The germline CDR1 and CDR2 sequences are SGHTA and FQGNSA. The V and J ends lost 2 bases and 0 bases respectively, with 2 bases between them. CDR3 size: 14 residues. Study results and limitations: Clones of CD4+ and CD8+ blood T cells grew by week 6 at doses of 0.1 to 3.0 mg/kg.

In its sample, this clone was seen a few times. What it binds is unknown. The chain has TRBV7-2 and TRBJ2-6; D remains unclear. This material consisted of CD4+ or CD8+ T cells sorted from blood, taken in a trial of the OX40 agonist ivuxolimab. The sequence derives from an adult with an advanced solid tumor such as melanoma, head and neck, liver or kidney cancer. DNA of the CDR3: TGTGCCAGCAGCTTAAGCTCTGGGGCCAACGTCCTGACTTTC. Translated: CASSLSSGANVLTF.